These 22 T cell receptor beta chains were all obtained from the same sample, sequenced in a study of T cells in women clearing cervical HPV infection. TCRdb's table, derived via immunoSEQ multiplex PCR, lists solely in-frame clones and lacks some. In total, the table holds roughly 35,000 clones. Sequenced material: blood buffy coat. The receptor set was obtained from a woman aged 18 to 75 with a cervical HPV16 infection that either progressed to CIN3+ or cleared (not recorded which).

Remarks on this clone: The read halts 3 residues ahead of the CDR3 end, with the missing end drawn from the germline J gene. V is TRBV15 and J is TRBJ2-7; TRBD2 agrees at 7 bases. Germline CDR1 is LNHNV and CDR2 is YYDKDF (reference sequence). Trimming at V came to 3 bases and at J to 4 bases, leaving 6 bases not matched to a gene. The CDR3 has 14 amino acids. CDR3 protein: CATSSPGLLYEQYF. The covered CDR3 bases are TGTGCCACCAGCAGTCCGGGACTACTTTACGAG.

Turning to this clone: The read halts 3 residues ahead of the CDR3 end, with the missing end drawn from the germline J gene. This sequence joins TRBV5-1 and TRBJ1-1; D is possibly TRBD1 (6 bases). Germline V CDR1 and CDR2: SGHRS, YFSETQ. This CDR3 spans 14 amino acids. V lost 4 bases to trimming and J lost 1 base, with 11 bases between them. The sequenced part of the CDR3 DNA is TGCGCCAGCAGCCCGGGACACCCGAACACTGAA. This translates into CASSPGHPNTE. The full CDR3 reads CASSPGHPNTEAFF.

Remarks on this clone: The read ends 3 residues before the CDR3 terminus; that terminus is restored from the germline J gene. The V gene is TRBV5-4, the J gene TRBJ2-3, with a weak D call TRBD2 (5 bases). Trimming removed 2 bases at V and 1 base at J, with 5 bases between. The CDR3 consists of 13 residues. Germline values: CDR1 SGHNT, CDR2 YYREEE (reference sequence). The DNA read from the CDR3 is TGTGCCAGCAGCTTCGGGGGCACAGATACG. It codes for CASSFGGTDT. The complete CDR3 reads CASSFGGTDTQYF.

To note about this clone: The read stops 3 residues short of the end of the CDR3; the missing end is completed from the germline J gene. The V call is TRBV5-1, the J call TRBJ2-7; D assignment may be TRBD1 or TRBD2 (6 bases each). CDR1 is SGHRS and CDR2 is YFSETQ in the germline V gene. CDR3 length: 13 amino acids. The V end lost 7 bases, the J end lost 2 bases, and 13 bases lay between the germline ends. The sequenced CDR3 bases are TGCGCCAGCGGGCAGGGGAGGACCTACGAG. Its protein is CASGQGRTYE. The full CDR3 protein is CASGQGRTYEQYF.

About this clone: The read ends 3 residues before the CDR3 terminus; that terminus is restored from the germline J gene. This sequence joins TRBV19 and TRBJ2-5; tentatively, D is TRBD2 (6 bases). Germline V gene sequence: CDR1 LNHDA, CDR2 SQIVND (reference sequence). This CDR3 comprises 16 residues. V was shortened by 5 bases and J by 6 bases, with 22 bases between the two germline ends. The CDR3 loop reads CASSQYPPPGGKTQYF. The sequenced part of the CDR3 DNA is TGTGCCAGTAGTCAATATCCACCGCCGGGCGGGAAGACC.

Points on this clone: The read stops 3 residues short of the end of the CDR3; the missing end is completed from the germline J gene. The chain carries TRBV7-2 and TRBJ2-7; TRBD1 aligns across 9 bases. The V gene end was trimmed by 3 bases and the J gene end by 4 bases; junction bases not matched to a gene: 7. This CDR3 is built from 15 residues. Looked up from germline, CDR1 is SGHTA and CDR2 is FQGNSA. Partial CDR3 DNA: TGTGCCAGCAGCTTGGTTGTTGGGACAGGGTACGAG. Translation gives CASSLVVGTGYE. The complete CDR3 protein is CASSLVVGTGYEQYF.

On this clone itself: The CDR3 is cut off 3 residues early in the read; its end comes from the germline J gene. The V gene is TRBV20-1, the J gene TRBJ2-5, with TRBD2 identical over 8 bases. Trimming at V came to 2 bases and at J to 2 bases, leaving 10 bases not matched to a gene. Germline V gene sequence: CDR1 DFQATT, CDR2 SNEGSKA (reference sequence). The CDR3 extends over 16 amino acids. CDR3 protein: CSARRASGGPQETQYF. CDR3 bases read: TGCAGTGCTAGAAGGGCGAGCGGGGGACCTCAAGAGACC.

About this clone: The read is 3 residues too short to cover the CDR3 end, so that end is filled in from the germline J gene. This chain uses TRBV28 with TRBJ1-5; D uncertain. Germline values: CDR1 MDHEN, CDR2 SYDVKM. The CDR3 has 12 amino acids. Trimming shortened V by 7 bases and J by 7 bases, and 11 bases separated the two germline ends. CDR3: CASKGLVQPQHF. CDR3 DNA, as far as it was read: TGTGCCAGCAAAGGTCTGGTCCAGCCC.

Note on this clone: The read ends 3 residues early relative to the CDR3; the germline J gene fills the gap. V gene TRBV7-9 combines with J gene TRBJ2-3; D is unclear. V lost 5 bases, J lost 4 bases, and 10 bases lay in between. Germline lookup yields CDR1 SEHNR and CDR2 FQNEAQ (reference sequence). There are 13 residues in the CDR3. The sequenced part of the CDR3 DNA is TGTGCCAGCAGCCCAGGAACAGCAGATACG. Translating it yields CASSPGTADT. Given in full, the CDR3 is CASSPGTADTQYF.

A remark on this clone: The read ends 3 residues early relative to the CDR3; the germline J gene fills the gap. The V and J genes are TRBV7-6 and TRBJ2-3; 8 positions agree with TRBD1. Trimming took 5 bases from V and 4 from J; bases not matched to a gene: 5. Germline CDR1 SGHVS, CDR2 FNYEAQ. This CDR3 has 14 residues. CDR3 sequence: CASSPDRGPDTQYF. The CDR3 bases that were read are TGTGCCAGCAGCCCAGACAGGGGTCCAGATACG.

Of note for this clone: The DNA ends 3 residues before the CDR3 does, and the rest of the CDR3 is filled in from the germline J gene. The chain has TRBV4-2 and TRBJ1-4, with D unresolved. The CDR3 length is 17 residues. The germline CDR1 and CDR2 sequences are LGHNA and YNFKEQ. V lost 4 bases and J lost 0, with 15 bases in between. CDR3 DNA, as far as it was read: TGTGCCAGCAGCCTCCTCGGTCGTTTAGCAACTAATGAAAAA. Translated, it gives CASSLLGRLATNEK. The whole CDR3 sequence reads CASSLLGRLATNEKLFF.

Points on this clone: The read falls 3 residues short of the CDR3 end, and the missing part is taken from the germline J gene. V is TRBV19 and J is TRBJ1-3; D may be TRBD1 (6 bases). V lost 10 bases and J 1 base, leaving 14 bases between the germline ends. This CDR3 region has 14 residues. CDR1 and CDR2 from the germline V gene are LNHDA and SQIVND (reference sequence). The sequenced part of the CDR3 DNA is TGTGCCATTACAACTACAGGGTCTGGAAACACC. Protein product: CAITTTGSGNT. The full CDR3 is CAITTTGSGNTIYF. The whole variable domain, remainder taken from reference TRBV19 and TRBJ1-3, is DGGITQSPKYLFRKEGQNVTLSCEQNLNHDAMYWYRQDPGQGLRLIYYSQIVNDFQKGDIAEGYSVSREKKESFPLTVTSAQKNPTAFYLCAITTTGSGNTIYFGEGSWLTVV.

The covered CDR3 bases are TGTGCCAGCAGTTTCTACAGGGGATCTGGGGCCAACGTC. It translates to CASSFYRGSGANV. The full CDR3 is CASSFYRGSGANVLTF. The chain recombines TRBV6-2 or TRBV6-3 with TRBJ2-6, with 7 bases identical to TRBD1. The read terminates 3 residues ahead of where the CDR3 ends, so the germline J gene completes it. The CDR3 spans 16 residues. The V gene end was trimmed by 4 bases and the J gene end by 1 base; junction bases not matched to a gene: 4. Germline-derived CDR1 and CDR2 are MNHEY and SVGEGT.

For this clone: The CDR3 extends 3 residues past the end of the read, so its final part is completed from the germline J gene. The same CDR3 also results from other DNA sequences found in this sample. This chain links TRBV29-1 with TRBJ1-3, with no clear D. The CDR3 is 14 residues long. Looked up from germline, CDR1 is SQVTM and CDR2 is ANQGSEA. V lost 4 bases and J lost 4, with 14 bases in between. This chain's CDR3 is CSVAMTLGGNTIYF. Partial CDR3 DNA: TGCAGCGTTGCCATGACCCTCGGGGGAAACACC.

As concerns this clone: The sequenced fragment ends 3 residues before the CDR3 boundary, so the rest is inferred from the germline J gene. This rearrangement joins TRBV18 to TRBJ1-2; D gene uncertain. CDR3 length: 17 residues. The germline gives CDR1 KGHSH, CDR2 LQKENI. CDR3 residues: CASSPRGLAGSTDTYTF. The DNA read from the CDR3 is TGTGCCAGCTCACCAAGAGGACTAGCGGGCAGCACAGATACC.

CDR3 DNA (partial): TGTGCCAGGTTGACTGGACTAGCGGGAGATTTTCGGGATGAG. Translated: CARLTGLAGDFRDE. The CDR3, in full, reads CARLTGLAGDFRDEQFF. V is TRBV19 and J is TRBJ2-1, with 13 bases fitting TRBD2. The DNA ends 3 residues before the CDR3 does, and the rest of the CDR3 is filled in from the germline J gene. Germline CDR1 LNHDA, CDR2 SQIVND (reference sequence). V lost 9 bases, J lost 8 bases, and 16 bases stayed unmatched. CDR3 length: 17 amino acids.

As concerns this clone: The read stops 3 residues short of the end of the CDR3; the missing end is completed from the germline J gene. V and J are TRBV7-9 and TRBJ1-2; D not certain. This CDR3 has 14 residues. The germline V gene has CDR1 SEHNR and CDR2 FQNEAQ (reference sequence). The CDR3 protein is CASDRLAGANDYTF. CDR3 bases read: TGTGCCAGCGACCGACTAGCGGGAGCCAATGAC.

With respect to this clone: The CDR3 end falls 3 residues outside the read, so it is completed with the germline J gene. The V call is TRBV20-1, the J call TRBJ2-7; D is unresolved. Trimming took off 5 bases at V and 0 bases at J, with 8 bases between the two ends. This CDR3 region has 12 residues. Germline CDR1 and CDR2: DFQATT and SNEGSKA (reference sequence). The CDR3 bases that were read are TGCAGTGCTGGGCTACGCTCCTACGAG. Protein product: CSAGLRSYE. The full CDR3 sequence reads CSAGLRSYEQYF.

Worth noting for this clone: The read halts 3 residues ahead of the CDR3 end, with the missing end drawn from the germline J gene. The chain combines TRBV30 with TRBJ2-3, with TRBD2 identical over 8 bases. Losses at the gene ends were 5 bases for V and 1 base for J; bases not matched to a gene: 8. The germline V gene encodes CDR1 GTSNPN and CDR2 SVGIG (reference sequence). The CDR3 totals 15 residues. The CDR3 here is CAWGGGLGRTDTQYF. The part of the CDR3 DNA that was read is TGTGCCTGGGGAGGGGGACTAGGACGCACAGATACG.

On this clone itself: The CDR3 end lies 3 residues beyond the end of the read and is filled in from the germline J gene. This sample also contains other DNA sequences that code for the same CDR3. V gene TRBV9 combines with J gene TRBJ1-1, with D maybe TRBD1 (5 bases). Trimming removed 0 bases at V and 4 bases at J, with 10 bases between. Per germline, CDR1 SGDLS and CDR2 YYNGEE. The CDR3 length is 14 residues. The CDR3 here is CASSVAEGLTEAFF. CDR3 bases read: TGTGCCAGCAGCGTAGCCGAGGGGCTCACTGAA. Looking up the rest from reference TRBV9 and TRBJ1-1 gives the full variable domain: DSGVTQTPKHLITATGQRVTLRCSPRSGDLSVYWYQQSLDQGLQFLIQYYNGEERAKGNILERFSAQQFPDLHSELNLSSLELGDSALYFCASSVAEGLTEAFFGQGTRLTVV.

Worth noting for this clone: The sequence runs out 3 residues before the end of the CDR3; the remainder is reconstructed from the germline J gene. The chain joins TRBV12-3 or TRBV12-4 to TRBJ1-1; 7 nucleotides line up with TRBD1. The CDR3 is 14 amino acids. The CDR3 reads CASSLAPGTAEAFF. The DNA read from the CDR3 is TGTGCCAGCAGTTTAGCGCCCGGGACAGCCGAA.

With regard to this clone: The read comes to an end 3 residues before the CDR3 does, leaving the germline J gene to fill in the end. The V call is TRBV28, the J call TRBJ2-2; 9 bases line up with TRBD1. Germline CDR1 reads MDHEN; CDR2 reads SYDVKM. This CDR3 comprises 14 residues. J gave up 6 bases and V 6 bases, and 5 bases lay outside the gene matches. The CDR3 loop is CASRGQGYAGELFF. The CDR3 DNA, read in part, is TGTGCCAGCAGGGGACAGGGATACGCCGGGGAG.